This passage covers 20 T cell receptor beta chains from one sample sequenced in a study of cytomegalovirus exposure and HLA in healthy donors. Some clones are missing from TCRdb's copy, which holds only in-frame ones; the method was immunoSEQ multiplex PCR. Of under 100,000 clones listed, 85% to 95% are singletons. The sequenced sample consisted of PBMCs. These receptor sequences come from a woman between 18 and 29 years old in good health and CMV-seronegative.

This clone was seen more than once but under ten times. J is TRBJ2-3 and V is TRBV16, with TRBD2 matching over 8 bases. The CDR3 spans 16 residues. Germline assignment: CDR1 KGHSY and CDR2 FQNENV. Trimming cost V 0 bases and J 5 bases; bases outside gene matches: 7. The CDR3 is CASSQSSGSNGDTQYF. The CDR3 DNA reads TGTGCCAGCAGCCAATCCAGCGGGAGTAACGGAGATACGCAGTATTTT.

The chain carries TRBV5-1 and TRBJ2-1; TRBD2 agrees at 12 bases. The length of the CDR3 is 14 residues. Germline V CDR1 and CDR2: SGHRS, YFSETQ. The junction had 7 bases not matched to a gene; V was cut back by 8 bases and J by 7 bases. The CDR3 DNA reads TGCGCCAGTAGACTAGCGGGAGTAAATAATGAGCAGTTCTTC. It encodes CASRLAGVNNEQFF.

In this sample, this clone turned up a few times. The chain employs TRBV19 and TRBJ1-1; 8 bases map to TRBD1. The junction had 8 bases not matched to a gene; V was cut back by 1 base and J by 7 bases. Germline values: CDR1 LNHDA, CDR2 SQIVND (reference sequence). This CDR3 region has 15 residues. As DNA, the CDR3 is TGTGCCAGTAGTATAGGGGGGACAGGAGTCGTTGAAGCTTTCTTT. The encoded protein is CASSIGGTGVVEAFF.

The rearrangement uses TRBV28 and TRBJ1-5; no definite D call. Germline loops: CDR1 MDHEN, CDR2 SYDVKM. The CDR3 loop spans 12 amino acids. V was cut by 5 bases and J by 5 bases, with 7 bases left in between. The CDR3 loop reads CASSTVDQPQHF. CDR3 nucleotides: TGTGCCAGCAGTACCGTAGATCAGCCCCAGCATTTT.

This clone has just one count. The J gene is TRBJ2-3, the V gene TRBV5-1; weak D call: TRBD1 (7 bases). V lost 4 bases, J lost 4 bases, and 13 bases lay in between. Germline V gene lookup returns CDR1 SGHRS and CDR2 YFSETQ. The CDR3 covers 14 residues. This chain's CDR3 is CASSPQGGPDTQYF. The CDR3 bases are TGCGCCAGCAGCCCGCAGGGGGGCCCAGATACGCAGTATTTT.

The CDR3 loop is CASSYRVFYEQYF. CDR3 nucleotides: TGTGCCAGCAGCTACAGGGTCTTCTACGAGCAGTACTTC. The chain uses TRBV7-8 and TRBJ2-7; D may be TRBD1 (6 bases). Trimming pared 4 bases from V and 3 bases from J, leaving 10 bases between. Germline V CDR1 and CDR2: SGHVS, FQNEAQ. The CDR3 contains 13 residues.

A note on this clone: Given the absence of the conserved phenylalanine or tryptophan at the CDR3 end, a read error is likely. The V call is TRBV28, the J call TRBJ2-2; 7 nucleotides agree with TRBD2. The germline V gene encodes CDR1 MDHEN and CDR2 SYDVKM. With 6 bases clipped from V and 4 bases from J, the junction kept 8 bases outside the gene matches. The CDR3 consists of 15 residues. The CDR3 reads CASSQPAGVTGELFS. The CDR3 coding sequence is TGTGCCAGCAGCCAACCGGCGGGAGTCACCGGGGAGCTGTTTTCT.

This chain links TRBV5-1 with TRBJ2-3; 7 nucleotides align to TRBD2. Looked up from germline, CDR1 is SGHRS and CDR2 is YFSETQ. V shed 3 bases and J 3 bases; nucleotides not matched to a gene: 13. The CDR3 spans 17 residues. CDR3 DNA sequence: TGCGCCAGCAGCTATAGGGAGCGGGGACGAGGGACAGATACGCAGTATTTT. It translates to CASSYRERGRGTDTQYF.

DNA for the CDR3: TGCGCCAGCAGCCAAGCGCCCGGGACAGGTCAACCCCAGCATTTT. Its translation: CASSQAPGTGQPQHF. The chain couples TRBV4-3 to TRBJ1-5; 8 bases are shared with TRBD1. This CDR3 spans 15 amino acids. From germline, CDR1 is LGHNA and CDR2 YSLEER. With 1 base clipped from V and 10 bases from J, the junction kept 9 bases outside the gene matches.

V and J are TRBV7-7 and TRBJ1-4; TRBD1 is a possible D gene (6 bases). Germline V lookup: CDR1 SSHAT, CDR2 FNYEAQ (reference sequence). CDR3 length: 15 residues. The germline V and J ends were trimmed by 5 bases and 0 bases, with 10 bases remaining between them. CDR3 sequence: CASSPGTPTNEKLFF. CDR3 nucleotides: TGTGCCAGCAGCCCAGGGACACCAACTAATGAAAAACTGTTTTTT.

This clone was detected once. At one boundary the junction diverges from the germline segment, which might be a read error. The chain combines TRBV2 with TRBJ2-2; D possibly corresponds to TRBD2 (7 bases). Germline CDR1 is SNHLY and CDR2 is FYNNEI. This CDR3 contains 15 residues. DNA of the CDR3: TGTGCCAGCAGAGAAGGGGGGGGGATCGGCGGGGAGCTGTTTTTT. Protein product: CASREGGGIGGELFF.

There are a few counts of this clone. V usage is TRBV5-6 and J usage is TRBJ1-1; no clear D. CDR3 length: 12 amino acids. The germline CDR1 and CDR2 sequences are SGHDT and YYEEEE. V lost 3 bases and J lost 2, with 5 bases in between. The CDR3 here is CASSYSNTEAFF. For the CDR3, the DNA is TGTGCCAGCAGCTACAGTAACACTGAAGCTTTCTTT. The whole variable domain, filled in from reference TRBV5-6 and TRBJ1-1, reads DAGVTQSPTHLIKTRGQQVTLRCSPKSGHDTVSWYQQALGQGPQFIFQYYEEEERQRGNFPDRFSGHQFPNYSSELNVNALLLGDSALYLCASSYSNTEAFFGQGTRLTVV.

This CDR3 reads CASSKTGGYSNQPQHF. The DNA of the CDR3 is TGTGCCAGTAGTAAGACAGGGGGCTATAGCAATCAGCCCCAGCATTTT. The J gene is TRBJ1-5, the V gene TRBV19; 10 bases fit TRBD1. The CDR3 is 16 amino acids. Unmatched junction bases numbered 3, after V lost 4 bases and J lost 0 bases. CDR1 and CDR2 (germline): LNHDA, SQIVND (reference sequence).

The rearrangement links TRBV30 to TRBJ1-2, with TRBD1 matching over 7 bases. After removal of 3 bases from V and 8 bases from J, the junction contained 9 bases not matched to a gene. The germline V gene has CDR1 GTSNPN and CDR2 SVGIG (reference sequence). The CDR3 is made up of 13 amino acids. Here the CDR3 DNA reads TGTGCCTGGAGCCCAGACAGGGTGGGGGGCTACACCTTC. The encoded protein is CAWSPDRVGGYTF.

This clone was counted between two and nine times. The chain joins TRBV7-9 to TRBJ2-7; D possibly corresponds to TRBD1 (8 bases). The V end was cut by 5 bases, the J end by 7 bases, with 21 bases between. The CDR3 covers 15 residues. The germline V gene encodes CDR1 SEHNR and CDR2 FQNEAQ (reference sequence). CDR3 nucleotides: TGTGCCAGCAGCGTCGACAGGGGCTTGGGGGGGGAGCAGTACTTC. It codes for CASSVDRGLGGEQYF. The whole variable domain, filled in from reference TRBV7-9 and TRBJ2-7, reads DTGVSQNPRHKITKRGQNVTFRCDPISEHNRLYWYRQTLGQGPEFLTYFQNEAQLEKSRLLSDRFSAERPKGSFSTLEIQRTEQGDSAMYLCASSVDRGLGGEQYFGPGTRLTVT.

V usage is TRBV7-8 and J usage is TRBJ2-7; 12 nucleotides match TRBD1. This CDR3 has 17 residues. Trimming at V came to 0 bases and at J to 7 bases, leaving 10 bases not matched to a gene. Germline V gene sequence: CDR1 SGHVS, CDR2 FQNEAQ. The CDR3 region has the DNA TGTGCCAGCAGCTTAGCGGACCCGGGACAGGGGGCGTCAGAGCAGTACTTC. This sequence encodes CASSLADPGQGASEQYF.

This clone was seen a single time. The chain has TRBV18 and TRBJ2-7, with 9 bases that match TRBD2. V dropped 5 bases and J dropped 3; count of bases not matched to a gene: 5. The CDR3 is 14 amino acids. CDR1 is KGHSH and CDR2 is LQKENI in the germline V gene. The CDR3 sequence: CASSSSSGIYEQYF. As DNA, the CDR3 is TGTGCCAGCTCATCTTCTAGCGGGATCTACGAGCAGTACTTC.

V gene TRBV27 combines with J gene TRBJ2-7; 8 positions match TRBD2. Germline CDR1 reads MNHEY; CDR2 reads SMNVEV (reference sequence). V shed 7 bases and J 3 bases; nucleotides not matched to a gene: 5. The CDR3 consists of 13 residues. Here the CDR3 reads CASTSRGGYEQYF. The CDR3 DNA follows: TGTGCCAGCACTTCACGGGGGGGCTACGAGCAGTACTTC.

V and J are TRBV23-1 and TRBJ2-2, with D tentatively TRBD2 (7 bases). TRBV23-1 is placed among ORFs of uncertain function. The ends were cut back, 0 bases at V and 4 bases at J, with 12 bases in the middle. This CDR3 region has 16 residues. The CDR3 nucleotides read TGCGCCAGCAGTCAATCTGAGGGGGGGGGCACCGGGGAGCTGTTTTTT. Residues: CASSQSEGGGTGELFF.

The rearrangement links TRBV2 to TRBJ2-3, with 9 bases matching TRBD2. CDR1 SNHLY and CDR2 FYNNEI come from the germline V gene. This CDR3 is built from 14 residues. The trim removed 4 bases at V and 8 bases at J, leaving 7 bases unmatched. The CDR3 sequence: CASSGRGGEGTQYF. The CDR3 coding sequence is TGTGCCAGCAGTGGGCGGGGGGGCGAAGGTACGCAGTATTTT.